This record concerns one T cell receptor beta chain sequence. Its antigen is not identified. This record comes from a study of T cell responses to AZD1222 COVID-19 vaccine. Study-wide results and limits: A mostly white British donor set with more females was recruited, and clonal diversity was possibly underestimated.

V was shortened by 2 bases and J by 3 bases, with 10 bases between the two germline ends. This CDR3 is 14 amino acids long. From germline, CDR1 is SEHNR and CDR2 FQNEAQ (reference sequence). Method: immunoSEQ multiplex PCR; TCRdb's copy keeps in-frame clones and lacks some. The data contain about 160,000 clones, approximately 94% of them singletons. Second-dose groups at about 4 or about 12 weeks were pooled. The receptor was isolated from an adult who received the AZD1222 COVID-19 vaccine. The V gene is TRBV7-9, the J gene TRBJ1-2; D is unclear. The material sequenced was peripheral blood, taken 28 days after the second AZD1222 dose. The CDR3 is CASSLKREHYGYTF. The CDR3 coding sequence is TGTGCCAGCAGCTTAAAAAGGGAACACTATGGCTACACCTTC.